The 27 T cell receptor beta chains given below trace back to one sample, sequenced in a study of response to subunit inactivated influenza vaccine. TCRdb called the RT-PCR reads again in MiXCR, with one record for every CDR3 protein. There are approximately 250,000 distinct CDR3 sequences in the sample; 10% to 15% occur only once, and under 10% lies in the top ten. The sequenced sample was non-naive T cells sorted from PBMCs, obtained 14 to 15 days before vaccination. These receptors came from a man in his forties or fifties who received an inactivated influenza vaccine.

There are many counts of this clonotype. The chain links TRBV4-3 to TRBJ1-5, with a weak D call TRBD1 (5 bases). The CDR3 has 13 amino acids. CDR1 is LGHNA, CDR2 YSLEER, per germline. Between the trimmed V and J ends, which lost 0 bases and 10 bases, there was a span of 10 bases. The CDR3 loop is CASSQDSGRPQHF. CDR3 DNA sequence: TGCGCCAGCAGCCAAGATTCAGGGAGACCCCAGCATTTT.

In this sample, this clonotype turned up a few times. CDR3 sequence: CASSPILSSGNTIYF. Here the CDR3 DNA reads TGTGCCAGCAGCCCGATTCTTAGCTCTGGAAACACCATATATTTT. V usage is TRBV3-1 and J usage is TRBJ1-3, with D unresolved. V lost 4 bases and J 0 bases, leaving 10 bases between the germline ends. Germline-derived CDR1 and CDR2 are LGHDT and YNNKEL (reference sequence). This CDR3 spans 15 amino acids. The full variable domain, completed using reference TRBV3-1 and TRBJ1-3, is DTAVSQTPKYLVTQMGNDKSIKCEQNLGHDTMYWYKQDSKKFLKIMFSYNNKELIINETVPNRFSPKSPDKAHLNLHINSLELGDSAVYFCASSPILSSGNTIYFGEGSWLTVV.

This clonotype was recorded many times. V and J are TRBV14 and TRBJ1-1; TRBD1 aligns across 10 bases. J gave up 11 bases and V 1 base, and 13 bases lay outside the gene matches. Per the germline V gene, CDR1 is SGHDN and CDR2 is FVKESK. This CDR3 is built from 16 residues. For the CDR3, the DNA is TGTGCCAGCAGCCAAGGCCGTTACGGGACAGGGGTGCGGGCTTTCTTT. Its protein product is CASSQGRYGTGVRAFF.

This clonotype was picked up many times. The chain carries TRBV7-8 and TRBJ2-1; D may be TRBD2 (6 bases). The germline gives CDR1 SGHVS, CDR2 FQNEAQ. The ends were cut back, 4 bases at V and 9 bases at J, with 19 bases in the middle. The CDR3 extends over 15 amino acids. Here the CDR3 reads CASSSWAGPSGEQFF. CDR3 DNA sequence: TGTGCCAGCAGCTCCTGGGCGGGACCAAGTGGTGAGCAGTTCTTC.

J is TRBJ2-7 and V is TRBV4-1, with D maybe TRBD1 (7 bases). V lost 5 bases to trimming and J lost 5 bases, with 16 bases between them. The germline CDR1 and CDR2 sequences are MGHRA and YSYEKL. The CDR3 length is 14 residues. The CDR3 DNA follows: TGCGCCAGCAGCGACTACAGGGGACTCGACGAGCAGTACTTC. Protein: CASSDYRGLDEQYF.

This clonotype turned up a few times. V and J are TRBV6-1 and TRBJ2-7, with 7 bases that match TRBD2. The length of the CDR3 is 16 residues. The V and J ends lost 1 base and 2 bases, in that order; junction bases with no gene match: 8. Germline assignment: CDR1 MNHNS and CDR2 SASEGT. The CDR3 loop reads CASSEDGGSPTYEQYF. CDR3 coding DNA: TGTGCCAGCAGTGAAGACGGCGGGAGTCCTACCTACGAGCAGTACTTC.

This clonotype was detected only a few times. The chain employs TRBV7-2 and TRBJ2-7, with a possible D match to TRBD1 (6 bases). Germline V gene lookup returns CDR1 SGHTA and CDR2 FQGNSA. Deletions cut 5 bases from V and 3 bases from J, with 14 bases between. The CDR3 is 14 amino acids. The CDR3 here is CASSIQGPSYEQYF. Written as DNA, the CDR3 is TGTGCCAGCAGCATACAGGGCCCCAGCTACGAGCAGTACTTC.

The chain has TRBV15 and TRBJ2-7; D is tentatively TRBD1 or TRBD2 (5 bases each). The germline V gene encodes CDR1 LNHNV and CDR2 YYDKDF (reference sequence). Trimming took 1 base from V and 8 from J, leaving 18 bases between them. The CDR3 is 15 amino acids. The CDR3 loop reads CATSRAQGGLAQQYF. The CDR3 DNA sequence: TGTGCCACCAGCAGAGCGCAGGGCGGCCTAGCTCAGCAGTACTTC.

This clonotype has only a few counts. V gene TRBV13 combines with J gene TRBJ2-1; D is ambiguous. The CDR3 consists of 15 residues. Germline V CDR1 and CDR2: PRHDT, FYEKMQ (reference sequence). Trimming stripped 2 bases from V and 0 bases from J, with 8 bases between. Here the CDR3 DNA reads TGTGCCAGCAGCTTAAGGGTAGACTCCTACAATGAGCAGTTCTTC. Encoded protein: CASSLRVDSYNEQFF.

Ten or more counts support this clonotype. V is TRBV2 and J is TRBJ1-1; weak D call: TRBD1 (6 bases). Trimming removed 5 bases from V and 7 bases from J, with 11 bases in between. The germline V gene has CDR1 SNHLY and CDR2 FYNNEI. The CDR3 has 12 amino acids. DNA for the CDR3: TGTGCCAGCAGTCTGGACAGCTTTGAAGCTTTCTTT. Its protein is CASSLDSFEAFF.

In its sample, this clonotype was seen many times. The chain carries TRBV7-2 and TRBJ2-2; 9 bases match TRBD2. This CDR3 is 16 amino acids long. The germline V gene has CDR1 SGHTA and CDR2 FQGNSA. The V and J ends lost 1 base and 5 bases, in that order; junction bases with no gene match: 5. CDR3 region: CASSLETSGRTGELFF. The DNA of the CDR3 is TGTGCCAGCAGCTTAGAAACGAGCGGGAGGACCGGGGAGCTGTTTTTT.

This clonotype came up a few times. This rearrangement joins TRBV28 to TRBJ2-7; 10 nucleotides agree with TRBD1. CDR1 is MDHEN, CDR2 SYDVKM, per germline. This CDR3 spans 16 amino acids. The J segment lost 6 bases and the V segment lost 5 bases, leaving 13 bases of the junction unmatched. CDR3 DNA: TGTGCCAGCAGTAAAAGGGCCGGGACAGGGGCCCCCGAGCAGTACTTC. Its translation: CASSKRAGTGAPEQYF.

CDR3 sequence reads: CASGTANNSPLHF. CDR3 nucleotide sequence: TGTGCCAGCGGGACGGCTAATAATTCACCCCTCCACTTT. This rearrangement joins TRBV2 to TRBJ1-6, with D possibly TRBD1 on 5 matching bases. CDR3 length: 13 residues. CDR1 SNHLY and CDR2 FYNNEI come from the germline V gene. Trimming removed 8 bases from V and 5 bases from J, with 10 bases in between. The full variable domain, its missing parts supplied by reference TRBV2 and TRBJ1-6, is EPEVTQTPSHQVTQMGQEVILRCVPISNHLYFYWYRQILGQKVEFLVSFYNNEISEKSEIFDDQFSVERPDGSNFTLKIRSTKLEDSAMYFCASGTANNSPLHFGNGTRLTVT.

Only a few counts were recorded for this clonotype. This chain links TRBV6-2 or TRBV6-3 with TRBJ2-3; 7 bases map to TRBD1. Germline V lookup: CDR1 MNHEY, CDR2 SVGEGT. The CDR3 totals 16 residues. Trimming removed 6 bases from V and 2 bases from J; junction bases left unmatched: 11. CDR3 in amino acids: CASSHLWDRNTDTQYF. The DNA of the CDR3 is TGTGCCAGCAGCCACCTCTGGGACAGAAACACAGATACGCAGTATTTT.

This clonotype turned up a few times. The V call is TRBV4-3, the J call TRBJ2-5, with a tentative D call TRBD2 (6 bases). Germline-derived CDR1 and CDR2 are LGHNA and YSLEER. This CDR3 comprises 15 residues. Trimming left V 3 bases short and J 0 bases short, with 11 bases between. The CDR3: CASSQNTGDQETQYF. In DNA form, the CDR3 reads TGCGCCAGCAGCCAGAATACGGGGGACCAAGAGACCCAGTACTTC.

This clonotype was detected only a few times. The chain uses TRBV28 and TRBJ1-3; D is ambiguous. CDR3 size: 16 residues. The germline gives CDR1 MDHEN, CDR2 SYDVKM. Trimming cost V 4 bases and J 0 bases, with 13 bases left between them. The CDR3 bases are TGTGCCAGCAGTTCCGGGCCCGCTCTCTCTGGAAACACCATATATTTT. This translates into CASSSGPALSGNTIYF.

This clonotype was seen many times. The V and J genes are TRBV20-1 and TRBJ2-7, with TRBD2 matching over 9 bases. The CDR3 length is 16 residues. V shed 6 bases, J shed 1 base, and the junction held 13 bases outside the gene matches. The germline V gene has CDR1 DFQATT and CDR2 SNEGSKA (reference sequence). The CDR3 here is CSAHGSGRVNSYEQYF. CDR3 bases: TGCAGTGCACATGGTAGCGGGAGAGTAAATTCCTACGAGCAGTACTTC.

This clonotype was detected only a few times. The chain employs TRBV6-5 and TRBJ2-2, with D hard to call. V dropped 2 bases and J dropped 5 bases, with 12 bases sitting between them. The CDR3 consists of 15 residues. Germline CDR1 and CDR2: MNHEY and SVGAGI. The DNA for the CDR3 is TGTGCCAGCAGTTACGGGGTGAAAAATACCGGGGAGCTGTTTTTT. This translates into CASSYGVKNTGELFF.

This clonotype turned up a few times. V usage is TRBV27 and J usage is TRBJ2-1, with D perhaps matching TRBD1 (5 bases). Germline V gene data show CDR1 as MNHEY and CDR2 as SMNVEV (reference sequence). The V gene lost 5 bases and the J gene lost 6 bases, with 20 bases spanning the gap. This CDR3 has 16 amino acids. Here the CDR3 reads CASSGANRFAGNEQFF. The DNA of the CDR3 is TGTGCCAGCAGTGGGGCAAACAGGTTCGCCGGCAATGAGCAGTTCTTC.

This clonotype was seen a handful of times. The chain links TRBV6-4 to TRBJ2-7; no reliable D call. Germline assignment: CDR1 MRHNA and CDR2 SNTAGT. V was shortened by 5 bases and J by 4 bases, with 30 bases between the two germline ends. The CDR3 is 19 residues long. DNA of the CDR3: TGTGCCAGCAGTCACCCCTTTCGACTCCCTCCTCGCGCCCGGTACGAGCAGTACTTC. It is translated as CASSHPFRLPPRARYEQYF.

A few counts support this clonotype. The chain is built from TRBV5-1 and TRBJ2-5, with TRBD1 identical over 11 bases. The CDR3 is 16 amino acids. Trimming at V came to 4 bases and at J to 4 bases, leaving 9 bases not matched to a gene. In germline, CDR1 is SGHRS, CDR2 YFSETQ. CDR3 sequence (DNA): TGCGCCAGCAGCGACCCCCCCGGGACAGGGGGAGAGACCCAGTACTTC. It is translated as CASSDPPGTGGETQYF.

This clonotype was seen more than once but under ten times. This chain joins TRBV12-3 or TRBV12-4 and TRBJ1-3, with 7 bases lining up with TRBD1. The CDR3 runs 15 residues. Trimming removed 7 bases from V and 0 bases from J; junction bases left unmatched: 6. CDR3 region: CASKTQGLSGNTIYF. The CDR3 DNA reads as TGTGCCAGCAAGACACAGGGGCTCTCTGGAAACACCATATATTTT.

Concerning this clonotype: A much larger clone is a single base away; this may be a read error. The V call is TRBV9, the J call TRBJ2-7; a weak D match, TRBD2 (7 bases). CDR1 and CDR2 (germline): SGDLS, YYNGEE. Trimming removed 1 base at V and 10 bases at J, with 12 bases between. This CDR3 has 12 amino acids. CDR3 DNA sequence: TGTGCCAGCAGCGTAAGGGGGGGCGACCAGTACTTC. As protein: CASSVRGGDQYF.

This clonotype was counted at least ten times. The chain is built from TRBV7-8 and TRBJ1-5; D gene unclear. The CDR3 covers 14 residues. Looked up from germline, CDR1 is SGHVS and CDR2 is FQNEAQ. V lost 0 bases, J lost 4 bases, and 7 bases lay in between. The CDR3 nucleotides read TGTGCCAGCAGCTTAGCGTCGGGTAATCAGCCCCAGCATTTT. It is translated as CASSLASGNQPQHF.

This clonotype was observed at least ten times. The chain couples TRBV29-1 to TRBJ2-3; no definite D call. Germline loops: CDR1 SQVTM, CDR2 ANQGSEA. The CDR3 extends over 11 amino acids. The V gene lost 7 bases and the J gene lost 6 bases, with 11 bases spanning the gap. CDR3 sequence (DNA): TGCAGCGCCAAACATACGGATACGCAGTATTTT. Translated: CSAKHTDTQYF.

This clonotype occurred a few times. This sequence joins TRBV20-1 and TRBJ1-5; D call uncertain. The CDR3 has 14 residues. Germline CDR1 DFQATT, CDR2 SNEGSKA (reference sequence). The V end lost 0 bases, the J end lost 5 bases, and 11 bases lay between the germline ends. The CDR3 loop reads CSARDPSRDQPQHF. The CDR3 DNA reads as TGCAGTGCTAGAGATCCGTCTCGGGATCAGCCCCAGCATTTT.

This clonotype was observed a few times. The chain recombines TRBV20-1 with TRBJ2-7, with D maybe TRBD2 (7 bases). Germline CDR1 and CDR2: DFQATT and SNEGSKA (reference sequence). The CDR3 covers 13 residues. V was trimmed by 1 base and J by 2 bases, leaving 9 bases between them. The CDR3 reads CSARAGGTYEQYF. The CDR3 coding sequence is TGCAGTGCTAGAGCGGGGGGCACCTACGAGCAGTACTTC.